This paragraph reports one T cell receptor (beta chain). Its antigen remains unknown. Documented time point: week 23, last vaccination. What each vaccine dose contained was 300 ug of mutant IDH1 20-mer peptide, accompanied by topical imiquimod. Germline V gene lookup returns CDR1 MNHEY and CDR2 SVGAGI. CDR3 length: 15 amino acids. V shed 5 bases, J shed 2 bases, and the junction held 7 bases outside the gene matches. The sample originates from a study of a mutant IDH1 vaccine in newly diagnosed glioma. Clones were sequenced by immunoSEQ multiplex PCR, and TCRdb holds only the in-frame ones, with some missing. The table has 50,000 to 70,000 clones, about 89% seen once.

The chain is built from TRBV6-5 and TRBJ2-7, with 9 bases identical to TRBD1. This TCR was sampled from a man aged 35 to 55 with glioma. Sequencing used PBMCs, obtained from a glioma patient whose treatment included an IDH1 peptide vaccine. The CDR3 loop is CASSKPGQGPYEQYF. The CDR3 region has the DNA TGTGCCAGCAGTAAACCGGGACAGGGTCCCTACGAGCAGTACTTC.